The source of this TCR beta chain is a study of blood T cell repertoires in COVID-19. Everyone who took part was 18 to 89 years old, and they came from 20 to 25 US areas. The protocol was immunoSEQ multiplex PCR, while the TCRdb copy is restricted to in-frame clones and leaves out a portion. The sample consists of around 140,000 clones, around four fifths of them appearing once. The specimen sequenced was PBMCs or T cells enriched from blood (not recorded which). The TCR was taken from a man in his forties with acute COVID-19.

The CDR3 sequence: CASSLLGGNTEAFF. DNA for the CDR3: TGTGCCAGCAGCTTGCTGGGGGGGAACACTGAAGCTTTCTTT. The rearrangement joins TRBV6-2 or TRBV6-3 to TRBJ1-1; possibly TRBD1 for D (5 bases). V was cut by 6 bases and J by 1 base, with 12 bases left in between. Per the germline V gene, CDR1 is MNHEY and CDR2 is SVGEGT. This CDR3 has 14 residues.